The clone carrying this T cell receptor beta chain occurred many times. Antigen: not known. The sample belongs to a study of blood T cells in healthy people across ages. PCR was performed a second time for about 6 to 12 cycles using a sample-barcoded 5' primer and a J-beta primer mix. Paired-end reads containing CDR3 totaled no fewer than 3 million for each sample. TCRdb re-called the 5' RACE reads through MiXCR, storing one row per CDR3 protein. The sample includes approximately 700,000 distinct CDR3 sequences, roughly 32% seen only once; the top ten take 15%. General study points: Estimates of diversity drawn from one million T cells were considered underestimates.

Every donor contributed about 10 milliliters of peripheral blood by blood draw. Sample: blood. The receptor's source is a woman of 80 years or more in good health.

The CDR3 spells CASSQDYNSPLHF. The DNA for the CDR3 is TGCGCCAGCAGCCAAGACTATAATTCACCCCTCCACTTT. This chain uses TRBV4-3 with TRBJ1-6, with no clear D. This CDR3 comprises 13 residues. Trimming took 0 bases from V and 3 from J, leaving 0 bases between them. The V gene's germline CDR1 is LGHNA and CDR2 YSLEER.